This T cell receptor beta chain stems from a study of monozygotic twins with inflammatory bowel disease (dated by TCRdb to about 2019). Some background on the complete study: The full study comprised 28 monozygotic twin pairs: nine German pairs (four IBD-concordant, five IBD-discordant) and 19 IBD-discordant Danish pairs. The search for disease-associated traits relied mainly on comparing IBD patients with their genetically identical healthy co-twins within discordant pairs. Each individual had, on average, about 151 000 unique TCRalpha sequences and 181 000 unique TCRbeta sequences available for analysis. The full study reports these points: IBD patients shared fewer clonotypes with other individuals than healthy twins did, most markedly in patients showing signs of disease activity. Different T cell subtypes could not be distinguished in the analysis. A decrease in TCRbeta repertoire diversity, as measured by inverse Simpson index, was observed in IBD patients compared with their healthy co-twins. No single strong signal or clonotype linked to IBD turned up in the results, so the idea that one exists was not supported. Differing immunosuppressive treatments among patients may have added background noise and inter-individual variability to the repertoires. Repertoire similarity did not differ between concordant and discordant twins, possibly due to limited statistical power.

Worth noting for this clonotype: Its specific antigen is unknown.

The library was generated by 5' RACE. Preparation of each TCR library used roughly 3,300 ng of total RNA. For each sample, cDNA synthesis was carried out in eight separate reactions using SMARTScribe reverse transcriptase. During cDNA synthesis, template switching introduced unique molecular identifiers that contained a 6-nucleotide sample barcode. Two nested PCRs of roughly 16 and 10 cycles amplified the TCRalpha and TCRbeta cDNA, and bead purification followed each PCR. Before amplification, cDNA was treated with uracil DNA-glycosylase and purified using the QIAquick PCR purification kit. The second PCR added Illumina TruSeq-compatible adapters along with sample-specific barcodes. TapeStation and Qubit were used to check library quality and concentration, and 4.5 to 5 ng of each library was pooled. Sequencing of pooled libraries was carried out on an Illumina HiSeq2500 single-index Rapid Run using 2 x 100 bp reads and custom sequencing primers. Per the source publication's procedure: UMI-based consensus assembly with MiGEC version 1.2.6 was used to correct PCR and sequencing errors. MiXCR version 2.1.1 was used for V(D)J alignment, clonotype assembly and CDR3 extraction. To normalise gene usage, clonotype sharing and MAIT/NKT TCR abundance, the analysis used the top 1000, 10 000 and 20 000 clonotypes per sample. Diversity was computed as the inverse Simpson index with the vegan R package after downsampling to 27 000 UMIs. Paired Mann-Whitney U tests were applied to discordant twin pairs, with Benjamini-Hochberg correction for multiple testing. TCRdb reprocessed the reads and assigns one entry to each CDR3 protein sequence, leaving out DNA. What appears here as the V and J calls and clone size reflects TCRdb's work, not the paper's. For this sample, the table gives some 400,000 distinct CDR3 sequences. Of the sample, around 2.4% is held by the ten largest clones.

From the cysteine through the phenylalanine, the CDR3 covers 14 amino acids. This entry has no DNA. According to the germline V gene, CDR1 reads SGHRS and CDR2 reads YFSETQ. A roughly 2.5 ml peripheral blood sample was drawn into PAXgene tubes per donor and stored at -80°C. Without any T cell sorting, total RNA was extracted from whole blood using the PAXgene blood miRNA kit on an automated QIAcube. Peripheral blood from monozygotic twin pairs, either concordant or discordant for inflammatory bowel disease, underwent deep TCRalpha and TCRbeta repertoire profiling that used unique molecular barcoding. Smoking habits were recorded for all twin pairs, with individuals classified as current, former or never smokers.

In this chain, TRBV5-1 is recombined with TRBJ1-1; TCRdb returns TRBD1, unconfirmable since there is no DNA. Sequencing was done on a sample of blood. The sequence derives from a human donor with ulcerative colitis or Crohn's disease, or a healthy co-twin of an affected twin (not recorded which). CDR3 region: CASTDRGENTEAFF. The full variable domain, with segments outside the CDR3 supplied by the reference TRBV5-1 and TRBJ1-1 proteins, appears as KAGVTQTPRYLIKTRGQQVTLSCSPISGHRSVSWYQQTPGQGLQFLFEYFSETQRNKGNFPGRFSGRQFSNSRSEMNVSTLELGDSALYLCASTDRGENTEAFFGQGTRLTVV.